This T cell receptor (beta chain) was found in a study of identical twins (dated by TCRdb to about 2016). With regard to the full study: To test whether fetal clonotypes persist, this study deep-sequenced TCR alpha and beta repertoires from monozygotic twins, from unrelated adults of various ages, and from cord blood. To rule out contamination, replicate twin experiments were performed at different times with different library preparation protocols.

Results and caveats for the whole study, not just this receptor: Fewer insertions were carried by abundant cord blood beta clonotypes; a weaker similar trend was observed in young adult naive repertoires, while no such trend was observed in memory repertoires. Because the same donors could not be followed over many years, conclusions were based on cross-sectional statistical analysis. Out-of-frame TCR alpha sequences shared between twins showed an excess of low generation-probability sequences compared with coincidental sharing between unrelated individuals. Invariant T cells such as MAIT and iNKT could partly confound zero-insertion analyses, though diverse VJ usage argued against this for most clonotypes. Out-of-frame TCR alpha sharing in monozygotic twins was systematically underestimated by recombination models, whereas sharing between unrelated individuals was in agreement with the recombination models. A weaker excess of twin sharing was found in beta out-of-frame sequences because the signal-to-noise ratio was lowered by fewer shared sequences.

This clonotype was seen at least ten times. Its binding antigen is unknown. The input lacks base qualities; no much larger clone sits a single base away. Only healthy Caucasian donors were included. The twin cohort comprised three pairs of female monozygotic twins, all aged about 18 to 30 years. Positive isolation kits from Invitrogen were used to isolate CD4+ and CD8+ T cell populations. Based on the germline V gene (reference sequence), the CDR1 and CDR2 sequences are LNHNV and YYDKDF. Trimming takes 8 bases off V and 4 bases off J; junction bases not matched to a gene: 7. Measured from the cysteine to the phenylalanine, the CDR3 is 13 residues long. The entry retains the CDR3 DNA only, 39 bases that are in frame from base 1. Library creation used 5' RACE. These reads were obtained on an Illumina HiSeq 2000. Template switching added a universal primer binding site, and the final cDNA carried a unique molecular identifier that allowed TCR cDNA molecules to be counted accurately. Specific primers in the conserved constant-segment region were used to synthesize first-strand cDNA for the TCR alpha and beta chains. To control for contamination, each cDNA library was double barcoded with a SMART-Mk sample barcode plus Illumina barcodes. TruSeq adapter sequences and Illumina sample barcodes were added in two successive PCR steps. Sequencing of the TCR alpha and beta cDNA libraries was done on the Illumina HiSeq platform using custom primers. The original pipeline was this. Unique molecular identifiers were extracted from raw reads with MiGEC, and CDR3 positions were determined with MiXCR. For each individual, recombination models were inferred using an EM algorithm with the repgenHMM and IGoR tools. The analysis of shared clonotypes was done with the tcR package in R, with sharing normalized by the product of cloneset sizes. Out-of-frame nonproductive sequences were analyzed to study raw recombination free of thymic and clonal selection effects. TCRdb took the public reads, trimmed them with fastp at Q25, ran MiXCR for clone calling and kept in-frame beta chains. Rows are unified per CDR3 protein, each entry keeping the most common DNA and genes. The authors' filters were not applied to this entry. This sample lists about 200,000 distinct CDR3 sequences; roughly 7.1% were detected once. The ten largest clones capture about 14% of the sample.

The data were also submitted as part of a second study, on T cells expressing NK-cell markers. As that second paper reports: In sorted CD3+CD56+NKG2C+, CD3+CD56+NKG2C- and CD3+CD56-NKG2C+ T-cell subsets from eight donors, TCR beta-chain repertoires were profiled. Of the eight sequenced donors, seven were found to be HCMV-seropositive and one was found to be HCMV-seronegative. In several experiments an anti-gammadeltaTCR antibody was added to restrict sorting to alphabetaTCR-expressing T cells. In six donors, the dominant CD3+CD56+NKG2C+ clonotypes were among the top 10 CD8+ clonotypes and accounted for about 1.0-7.5% of CD8+ T cells. Those dominant clonotypes were again the most abundant among CD3+CD56-NKG2C+ cells in a handful of donors, at about 25-60.1%. Whether the expanded NKG2C-expressing T cell clones were specific for HCMV antigens remained unclear. The eight sequenced donors were randomly selected healthy volunteers, three men and five women. To determine HCMV serostatus, a commercial ELISA kit was used to detect HCMV-specific IgG in serum. MIGEC handled demultiplexing of the reads and grouping by UMI, while MiTCR was used to assemble and quantify clonotypes. To exclude erroneous sequences, any TCR cDNA sequence not supported by at least two reads was discarded. The tcR package was used for downstream repertoire analysis, with clonotypes matched between fractions based on CDR3 nucleotide sequence plus V segment. Antigen specificity was annotated against VDJdb with VDJmatch, allowing one amino acid substitution in CDR3.

Recombination connected TRBV15 to TRBJ2-7, and 8 junction bases match TRBD1. The sequencing input was CD8+ T cells sorted from blood. The clonotype originates from a woman under 30 in good health. The CDR3: CATSGQGLYEQYF. At the DNA level, the sequence is TGTGCCACCTCTGGACAGGGACTGTACGAGCAGTACTTC. Reference TRBV15 and TRBJ2-7 proteins supply the regions before and after the CDR3; the full variable domain is: DAMVIQNPRYQVTQFGKPVTLSCSQTLNHNVMYWYQQKSSQAPKLLFHYYDKDFNNEADTPDNFQSRRPNTSFCFLDIRSPGLGDTAMYLCATSGQGLYEQYFGPGTRLTVT.